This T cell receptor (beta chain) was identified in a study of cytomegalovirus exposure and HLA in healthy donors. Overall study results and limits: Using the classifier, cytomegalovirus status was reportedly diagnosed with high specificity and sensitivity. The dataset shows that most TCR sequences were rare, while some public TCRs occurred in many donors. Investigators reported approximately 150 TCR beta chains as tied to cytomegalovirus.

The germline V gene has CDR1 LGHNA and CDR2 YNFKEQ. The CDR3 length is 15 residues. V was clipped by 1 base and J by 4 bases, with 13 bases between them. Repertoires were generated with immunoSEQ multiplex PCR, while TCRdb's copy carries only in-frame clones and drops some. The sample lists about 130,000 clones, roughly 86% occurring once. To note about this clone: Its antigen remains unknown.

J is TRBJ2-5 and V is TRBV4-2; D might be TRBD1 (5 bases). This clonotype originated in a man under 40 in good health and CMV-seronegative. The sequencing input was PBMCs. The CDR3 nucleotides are TGTGCCAGCAGCCAAGCCAGGGATATCCGAGAGACCCAGTACTTC. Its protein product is CASSQARDIRETQYF.